The rows below give T cell receptor beta chains drawn from one sample of a study of T cells in Graves' hyperthyroidism and ophthalmopathy. MiXCR was run by TCRdb on the multiplex PCR reads, yielding one entry per CDR3 protein. The table lists 490,000 or so distinct CDR3 sequences, 20% to 25% of them singletons, with roughly 49% in the top ten. Sequenced material: blood. These receptors originate from a woman aged 65 to 85 with Graves' ophthalmopathy. Both conserved end residues are part of each CDR3. D genes are given only for firm matches.

J gene	D gene	V gene	CDR3 protein
TRBJ2-1	TRBD2	TRBV7-3	CASSGGGSDNEQFF
TRBJ2-7	TRBD1	TRBV28	CASSSPGTVTYEQYF
TRBJ2-1	TRBD2	TRBV2	CASSKEGLADSYNEQFF
TRBJ2-1	-	TRBV12-5	CASNTGTYNEQFF
TRBJ1-5	-	TRBV11-2	CASATDVQPQHF
TRBJ2-3	-	TRBV29-1	CSVADFLNTDTQYF
TRBJ2-7	-	TRBV7-2	CASSPRPGSGTYEQYF
TRBJ2-3	-	TRBV6-2/TRBV6-3	CASSRGKGEGRKADTQYF
TRBJ2-2	-	TRBV20-1	CSAGRRVSGELFF
TRBJ1-1	TRBD1	TRBV28	CASSRQGRTEAFF
TRBJ2-3	TRBD2	TRBV6-1	CASSEGGVETDTQYF
TRBJ1-2	-	TRBV7-2	CASSFPGGRYGYTF
TRBJ1-5	TRBD1	TRBV20-1	CSAPGQGGYSNQPQHF
TRBJ1-1	-	TRBV28	CASSLQGRSEAFF
TRBJ2-7	-	TRBV29-1	CSVVRDEQYF
TRBJ2-1	TRBD1	TRBV28	CASSTPGTGFNEQFF
TRBJ2-3	TRBD1	TRBV5-1	CASSLGQDGDTQYF
TRBJ2-7	-	TRBV5-6	CASSRTWSSYEQYF
TRBJ1-1	-	TRBV7-3	CASSSGGRGTEAFF
TRBJ2-5	-	TRBV13	CASSLPGLARTQYF
TRBJ2-5	-	TRBV10-3	CAISVRGSQETQYF
TRBJ2-2	-	TRBV7-2	CASSFNRGNTGELFF
TRBJ1-4	-	TRBV5-1	CASSPRETAPLRNEKLFF
TRBJ1-1	-	TRBV2	CASSDQETRGITEAFF
TRBJ2-1	TRBD2	TRBV7-2	CASSLSGAPRYNEQFF
TRBJ2-7	-	TRBV30	CAWSVYLWRRDTGNYEQYF
TRBJ2-1	-	TRBV9	CASSVRGGTHQDEQFF
TRBJ1-5	-	TRBV6-1	CASSWTPREPQHF
TRBJ2-7	TRBD2	TRBV4-1	CASSHTGTSAYEQYF
TRBJ1-5	-	TRBV2	CASSDTLYQPQHF
TRBJ1-5	-	TRBV7-2	CASSANMGQPQHF
TRBJ2-7	TRBD2	TRBV10-3	CAYGREGYEQYF
TRBJ2-2	-	TRBV9	CASSAVSGTILGTGELFF
TRBJ1-1	-	TRBV5-1	CASSFSRNTEAFF
TRBJ1-5	-	TRBV10-3	CAISDPGGQPQHF
TRBJ2-1	TRBD2	TRBV27	CASSLGEAGTTLMNEQFF
TRBJ1-6	TRBD1	TRBV30	CAWKGQGGNSPLHF
TRBJ2-7	-	TRBV28	CASSLTSPGEQYF
TRBJ2-1	-	TRBV3-1	CASSQSPGLPGNEQFF
TRBJ2-1	TRBD2	TRBV30	CAWSAGLAGYNEQFF
TRBJ2-7	-	TRBV5-1	CASSGSTYEQYF
TRBJ2-7	-	TRBV11-2	CASSLDQGLGSYEQYF
TRBJ2-5	-	TRBV4-3	CASSHWGAQETQYF
TRBJ2-3	-	TRBV2	CASESWGAQYF
TRBJ2-7	-	TRBV2	CASRLGAEGFYEQYF
TRBJ2-5	-	TRBV30	CAWIPGNQETQYF
TRBJ1-5	-	TRBV6-2/TRBV6-3	CATEQSSNQPQHF
TRBJ2-7	TRBD2	TRBV7-2	CASSLAWTSGTPSYEQYF
TRBJ2-6	-	TRBV6-1	CASNPGGANVLTF
TRBJ2-1	TRBD2	TRBV12-5	CASGPPLAGVHALGYNEQFF
TRBJ1-1	-	TRBV28	CASSSIQGWGEAFF
TRBJ1-2	TRBD1	TRBV27	CASSTGGAGYGYTF
TRBJ2-7	TRBD1	TRBV5-1	CASSLRGTGSGEQYF
TRBJ2-5	-	TRBV11-2	CASSLGREQTQYF
TRBJ1-2	-	TRBV19	CASSILAGLTDGYTF
TRBJ2-3	TRBD2	TRBV7-2	CASSFGLAGGGTDTQYF
TRBJ2-7	TRBD1	TRBV7-6	CASSLVPGQGTYEQYF
TRBJ2-3	-	TRBV7-2	CASKSGKGETDTQYF
TRBJ2-7	-	TRBV5-1	CASSLAQLSEQYF
TRBJ2-5	TRBD2	TRBV11-2	CASSAVGLAETQYF